The 7 T cell receptor beta chains listed next were all sequenced from one sample in a study of CD8 T cells in Susac syndrome. With random hexamers, 0.5 to 1 ug RNA was reverse transcribed. TCRdb passed the immunoSEQ multiplex PCR reads through MiXCR, listing each CDR3 protein once. Seen here are approximately 150,000 distinct CDR3 sequences, about 91% observed once, and the top ten hold roughly 0.08%. The sequenced material came from CD4+ T cells from PBMCs. These receptors were obtained from a human donor in good health.

CDR3 residues: CASSLRGQGGANVLTF. Written as DNA, the CDR3 is TGCGCCAGCAGCTTGCGCGGGCAGGGTGGGGCCAACGTCCTGACTTTC. The chain employs TRBV5-1 and TRBJ2-6, with D possibly being TRBD1 or TRBD2 (5 bases each). Trimming stripped 1 base from V and 3 bases from J, with 11 bases between. Germline V gene data show CDR1 as SGHRS and CDR2 as YFSETQ. This CDR3 region has 16 residues.

The chain joins TRBV28 to TRBJ1-4, with no clear D. Germline V CDR1 and CDR2: MDHEN, SYDVKM. The CDR3 totals 17 residues. V lost 2 bases and J lost 5, with 18 bases in between. This CDR3 is CASSLPPSTGFNEKLFF. CDR3 DNA: TGTGCCAGCAGTTTACCCCCTTCGACTGGGTTCAATGAAAAACTGTTTTTT.

The V call is TRBV7-6, the J call TRBJ2-5, with D possibly matching TRBD1 (6 bases). V was shortened by 4 bases and J by 4 bases, with 7 bases between the two germline ends. The CDR3 spans 12 residues. Germline CDR1 reads SGHVS; CDR2 reads FNYEAQ. For the CDR3, the DNA is TGTGCCAGCAGCTCCAGGGGAGAGACCCAGTACTTC. This codes for CASSSRGETQYF.

The V call is TRBV23-1, the J call TRBJ2-7; D uncertain. TRBV23-1 is an ORF; its function is uncertain. The CDR3 covers 15 residues. V was shortened by 4 bases and J by 0 bases, with 13 bases between the two germline ends. As DNA, the CDR3 is TGCGCCAGCAGTCGCGCCACAGCTTACTCCTACGAGCAGTACTTC. Amino acids: CASSRATAYSYEQYF.

This sequence joins TRBV7-9 and TRBJ2-5; D call uncertain. The germline gives CDR1 SEHNR, CDR2 FQNEAQ (reference sequence). CDR3 length equals 13 residues. The ends were cut back, 4 bases at V and 3 bases at J, with 9 bases in the middle. The CDR3 is CASSSRNEETQYF. CDR3 sequence (DNA): TGTGCCAGCAGCTCAAGGAATGAAGAGACCCAGTACTTC.

The rearrangement uses TRBV27 and TRBJ1-5; TRBD1 aligns across 7 bases. J was trimmed by 3 bases and V by 4 bases; bases with no gene match: 6. Looked up from germline, CDR1 is MNHEY and CDR2 is SMNVEV (reference sequence). This CDR3 comprises 15 residues. The CDR3 DNA follows: TGTGCCAGCAGTTCTCAGGGGGGGAACAATCAGCCCCAGCATTTT. Amino acid sequence: CASSSQGGNNQPQHF.

This clonotype was seen once. The V gene is TRBV7-8, the J gene TRBJ2-7, with TRBD2 matching over 8 bases. The germline gives CDR1 SGHVS, CDR2 FQNEAQ. The CDR3 contains 14 residues. The V segment lost 5 bases and the J segment 3 bases; nucleotides outside the gene matches: 6. The CDR3, as DNA: TGTGCCAGCAGCGCCTGGCGGGAGGACTACGAGCAGTACTTC. Translation: CASSAWREDYEQYF.